This TCR beta chain is from a study of vaccination and CD4 T cells after COVID-19. Across the whole study: Blood was drawn a median around 73 days post second dose, range 14 to 241.

Concerning this clonotype: What it recognizes is unknown.

An Oncomine TCR Beta short-read assay was used to sequence the DNA from cultured CD4+ T cells. From the PCR reads, TCRdb called clonotypes with MiXCR, one entry per CDR3 protein. The sample holds under 15,000 distinct CDR3 sequences, about 45% seen once. Sample treatment: roughly 10-day PBMC culture with coronavirus spike peptide pools or control peptides (ViraFEST assay). Using peptide pools, antigen-specific T cells were expanded in ViraFEST before TCRs were sequenced. Positive PCR tests were logged from March through December 2020, ahead of US Alpha, Beta and Delta variants. Negative selection purified CD4+ T cells after less than twelve days of culture. Specimen: CD4+ T cells from blood, cultured in vitro. The clonotype was recovered from a human donor who had recovered from COVID-19.

The CDR3 here is CAISESTRSVELFF. The CDR3 region has the DNA TGTGCCATCAGTGAGTCGACGCGGTCAGTGGAACTGTTTTTT. J is TRBJ1-4 and V is TRBV10-3; no clear D. Between the trimmed V and J ends, which lost 0 bases and 12 bases, there was a span of 14 bases. CDR1 is ENHRY and CDR2 is SYGVKD in the germline V gene. This CDR3 is built from 14 residues.